This T cell receptor (beta chain) stems from a study of identical twins. Study-wide points: Donors were not followed over many years; analysis was cross-sectional. Those out-of-frame alpha sequences shared by twins showed an excess of low generation probability. Zero-insertion findings could be partly confounded by invariant cells (MAIT and iNKT cells).

V was shortened by 6 bases and J by 0 bases, with 10 bases between the two germline ends. The CDR3 is made up of 14 amino acids. TCRdb fed the 5' RACE reads into MiXCR, producing one record per CDR3 protein. The table includes 300,000 to 400,000 distinct CDR3 sequences, approximately 10% detected once. Points on this clonotype: The antigen remains undetermined.

The receptor was derived from a woman aged 45-60 years in good health. The J gene is TRBJ2-3, the V gene TRBV12-3 or TRBV12-4, with D possibly being TRBD2 (6 bases). The specimen sequenced was naive T cells sorted from blood. CDR3 loop: CASRPGLSTDTQYF. The DNA for the CDR3 is TGTGCCAGCAGACCGGGACTCAGCACAGATACGCAGTATTTT.